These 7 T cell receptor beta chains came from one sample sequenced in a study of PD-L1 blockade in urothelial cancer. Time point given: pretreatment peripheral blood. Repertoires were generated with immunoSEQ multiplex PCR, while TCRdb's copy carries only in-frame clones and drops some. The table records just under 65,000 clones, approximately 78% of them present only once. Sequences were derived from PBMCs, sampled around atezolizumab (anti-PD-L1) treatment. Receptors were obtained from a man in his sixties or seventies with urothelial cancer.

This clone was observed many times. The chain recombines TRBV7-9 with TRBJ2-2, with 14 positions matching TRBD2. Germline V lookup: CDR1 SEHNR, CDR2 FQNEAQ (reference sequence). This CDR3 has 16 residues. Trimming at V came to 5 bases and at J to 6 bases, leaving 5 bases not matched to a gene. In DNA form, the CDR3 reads TGTGCCAGCAGCCGTTTGGGACTAGCGGGAGCCGGGGAGCTGTTTTTT. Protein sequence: CASSRLGLAGAGELFF.

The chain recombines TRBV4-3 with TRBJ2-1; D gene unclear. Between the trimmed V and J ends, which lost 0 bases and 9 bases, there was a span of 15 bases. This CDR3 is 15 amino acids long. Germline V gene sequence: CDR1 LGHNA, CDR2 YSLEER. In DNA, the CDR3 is TGCGCCAGCAGCCAAGACACAGTGCATTACGGTGAGCAGTTCTTC. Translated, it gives CASSQDTVHYGEQFF.

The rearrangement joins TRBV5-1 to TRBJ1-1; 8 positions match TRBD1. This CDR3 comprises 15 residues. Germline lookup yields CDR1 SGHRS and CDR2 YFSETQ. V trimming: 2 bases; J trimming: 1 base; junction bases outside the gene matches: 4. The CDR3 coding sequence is TGCGCCAGCAGCTTTTATCAGGGGGCGAACACTGAAGCTTTCTTT. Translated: CASSFYQGANTEAFF.

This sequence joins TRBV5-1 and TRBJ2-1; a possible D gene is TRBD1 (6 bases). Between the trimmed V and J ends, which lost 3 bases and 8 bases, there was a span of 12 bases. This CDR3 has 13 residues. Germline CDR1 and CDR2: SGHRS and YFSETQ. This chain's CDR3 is CASSSKQGYEQFF. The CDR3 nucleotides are TGCGCCAGCAGCTCCAAACAGGGCTATGAGCAGTTCTTC.

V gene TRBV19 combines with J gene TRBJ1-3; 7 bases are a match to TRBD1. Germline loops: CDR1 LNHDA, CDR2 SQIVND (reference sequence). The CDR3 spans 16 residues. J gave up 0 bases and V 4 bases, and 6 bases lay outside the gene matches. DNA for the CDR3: TGTGCCAGTAGTAGTTTGGGACAGCACTCTGGAAACACCATATATTTT. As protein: CASSSLGQHSGNTIYF.

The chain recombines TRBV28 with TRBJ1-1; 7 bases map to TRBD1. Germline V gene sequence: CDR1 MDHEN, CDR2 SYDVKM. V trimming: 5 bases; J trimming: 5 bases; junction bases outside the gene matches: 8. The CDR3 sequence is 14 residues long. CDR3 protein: CASSRRQGKTEAFF. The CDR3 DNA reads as TGTGCCAGCAGTCGTCGACAGGGTAAGACTGAAGCTTTCTTT.

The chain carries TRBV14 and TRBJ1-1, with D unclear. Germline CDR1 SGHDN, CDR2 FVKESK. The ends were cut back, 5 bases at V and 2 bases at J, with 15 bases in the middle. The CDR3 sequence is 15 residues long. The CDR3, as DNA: TGTGCCAGCAGCTTGCGCCAGGACTTTAACACTGAAGCTTTCTTT. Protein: CASSLRQDFNTEAFF.